A single sample is the source of the 2 T cell receptor beta chains below, sequenced in a study of cytomegalovirus exposure and HLA in healthy donors. The PCR had 60 Vbeta and 13 Jbeta primers. Profiling relied on immunoSEQ multiplex PCR, and the TCRdb table lists in-frame clones only, not all of them. The sample holds roughly 200,000 clones, around a tenth seen once. The specimen sequenced was PBMCs. The receptors were sampled from a woman aged 25-40 years in good health and CMV-seropositive.

This clone was seen only a few times. J is TRBJ2-7 and V is TRBV9, with 10 bases fitting TRBD2. Germline trimming cut 0 bases from V and 2 bases from J; bases unmatched to any gene: 2. This CDR3 has 15 residues. Germline-derived CDR1 and CDR2 are SGDLS and YYNGEE. The CDR3, as DNA: TGTGCCAGCAGCGTAGGCGGGACTAGCGCCTACGAGCAGTACTTC. This codes for CASSVGGTSAYEQYF.

The rearrangement joins TRBV10-2 to TRBJ1-1, with 8 bases fitting TRBD1. The CDR3 covers 13 residues. Losses at the gene ends were 7 bases for V and 1 base for J; bases not matched to a gene: 2. Germline assignment: CDR1 WSHSY and CDR2 SAAADI. CDR3 residues: CASKTGENTEAFF. CDR3 bases: TGCGCCAGCAAGACAGGGGAGAACACTGAAGCTTTCTTT.